This passage covers 21 T cell receptor beta chains from one sample sequenced in a study of molecular identifiers for immune sequencing clone quantification. TCRdb itself ran the PCR reads through MiXCR, one entry per CDR3 protein. The data show approximately 550,000 distinct CDR3 sequences, 20% to 25% seen once. The sample consisted of naive CD8+ T cells from blood, with Jurkat cell RNA spiked in. Subset denoted: FACS-sorted CD8+CD4-CCR7+CD45RA+ naive T cells. The source of these receptors is a human donor in good health. Some libraries in this study had Jurkat cell RNA spiked in.

This clonotype was counted many times. This chain joins TRBV7-9 and TRBJ2-3; tentative D call: TRBD1 (5 bases). Germline-derived CDR1 and CDR2 are SEHNR and FQNEAQ (reference sequence). The CDR3 totals 14 residues. The V and J ends lost 5 bases and 2 bases respectively, with 11 bases between them. The CDR3 loop is CASSPDRTTDTQYF. In nucleotides, the CDR3 is TGTGCCAGCAGCCCAGACAGAACCACAGATACGCAGTATTTT.

This clonotype was detected many times. This chain uses TRBV29-1 with TRBJ1-1, with TRBD1 matching over 11 bases. Germline V gene sequence: CDR1 SQVTM, CDR2 ANQGSEA. V gave up 8 bases and J gave up 4 bases; unmatched junction bases: 15. The CDR3 consists of 16 residues. The CDR3 protein is CSLPGTGGKGGTEAFF. Here the CDR3 DNA reads TGCAGCCTACCCGGGACAGGGGGAAAGGGGGGCACTGAAGCTTTCTTT.

The V and J genes are TRBV11-2 and TRBJ2-1; 8 nucleotides match TRBD2. Looked up from germline, CDR1 is SGHAT and CDR2 is FQNNGV. After removal of 8 bases from V and 9 bases from J, the junction contained 21 bases not matched to a gene. The CDR3 covers 17 residues. The CDR3 loop is CASGAPPRTSNGGEQFF. CDR3 nucleotides: TGTGCCAGCGGCGCACCACCAAGGACTAGCAACGGTGGTGAGCAGTTCTTC.

Note on this clonotype: Since a much larger clone is just one base distant, this may be a read error. V is TRBV28 and J is TRBJ2-7; 7 bases agree with TRBD2. This CDR3 has 15 residues. The germline gives CDR1 MDHEN, CDR2 SYDVKM. The CDR3 loop reads CASSSRDGLDYKQYF. CDR3 DNA: TGTGCCAGCAGTTCCCGGGACGGACTAGACTACAAGCAGTACTTC.

The V call is TRBV30, the J call TRBJ2-7; D is ambiguous. The CDR3 covers 12 residues. Germline V gene lookup returns CDR1 GTSNPN and CDR2 SVGIG (reference sequence). Trimming shortened V by 2 bases and J by 3 bases, and 8 bases separated the two germline ends. The CDR3 sequence: CAWSPTRYEQYF. The CDR3 bases are TGTGCCTGGAGTCCAACCCGCTACGAGCAGTACTTC. The entire variable domain, with the rest obtained from reference TRBV30 and TRBJ2-7, is as follows: SQTIHQWPATLVQPVGSPLSLECTVEGTSNPNLYWYRQAAGRGLQLLFYSVGIGQISSEVPQNLSASRPQDRQFILSSKKLLLSDSGFYLCAWSPTRYEQYFGPGTRLTVT.

This clonotype was detected ten times or more. The J gene is TRBJ2-5, the V gene TRBV7-2, with unresolved D. Trimming stripped 2 bases from V and 8 bases from J, with 12 bases between. Germline V lookup: CDR1 SGHTA, CDR2 FQGNSA. The length of the CDR3 is 13 residues. CDR3 coding DNA: TGTGCCAGCAGCTTACTTCCCCGAGACACCCAGTACTTC. Translation gives CASSLLPRDTQYF.

This clonotype was found a few times. The chain carries TRBV12-3 or TRBV12-4 and TRBJ2-1, with a tentative D call TRBD1 (5 bases). V lost 3 bases, J lost 3 bases, and 12 bases lay in between. The CDR3 spans 15 residues. The CDR3 region is CASSFLPDSYNEQFF. CDR3 DNA: TGTGCCAGCAGTTTCTTGCCTGACAGCTACAATGAGCAGTTCTTC.

This clonotype appeared a few times. This chain connects TRBV6-4 to TRBJ2-4; TRBD1 is a possible D gene (6 bases). This CDR3 has 17 residues. Germline CDR1 MRHNA, CDR2 SNTAGT. Deletions cut 5 bases from V and 2 bases from J, with 19 bases between. CDR3 in amino acids: CASSFVGHTGTKNIQYF. CDR3 coding DNA: TGTGCCAGCAGTTTCGTCGGACACACAGGGACCAAAAACATTCAGTACTTC.

This clonotype was detected many times. The V and J genes are TRBV4-3 and TRBJ2-6; no reliable D call. The CDR3 contains 16 residues. With 2 bases removed from V and 2 bases from J, the gap between germline ends came to 10 bases. The germline gives CDR1 LGHNA, CDR2 YSLEER. DNA for the CDR3: TGCGCCAGCAGCCAATTCCGGATGGCTGGGGCCAACGTCCTGACTTTC. Protein: CASSQFRMAGANVLTF.

This clonotype occurred many times. V and J are TRBV7-6 and TRBJ1-3; a weak D match, TRBD1 (6 bases). V was pared by 4 bases and J by 4 bases, with 11 bases between. Germline lookup yields CDR1 SGHVS and CDR2 FNYEAQ. This CDR3 is 14 amino acids long. The CDR3 spells CASSSGGAGNTIYF. In DNA, the CDR3 is TGTGCCAGCAGCTCCGGGGGCGCGGGAAACACCATATATTTT. The full variable domain, in which reference TRBV7-6 and TRBJ1-3 provide the parts outside the CDR3, is GAGVSQSPRYKVTKRGQDVALRCDPISGHVSLYWYRQALGQGPEFLTYFNYEAQQDKSGLPNDRFSAERPEGSISTLTIQRTEQRDSAMYRCASSSGGAGNTIYFGEGSWLTVV.

The table lists this clonotype with many counts. Here the CDR3 DNA reads TGCAGTGCTAGCAAGACCCGCGGAGGAACCGGCTATAATTCACCCCTCCACTTT. Encoded protein: CSASKTRGGTGYNSPLHF. The chain carries TRBV20-1 and TRBJ1-6; no clear D gene. CDR3 length equals 18 residues. The V gene lost 3 bases and the J gene lost 3 bases, with 21 bases spanning the gap. The germline CDR1 and CDR2 sequences are DFQATT and SNEGSKA (reference sequence).

This clonotype was seen repeatedly, ten times or more. This chain links TRBV24-1 with TRBJ2-2; 8 bases are shared with TRBD2. V gave up 2 bases and J gave up 1 base; unmatched junction bases: 5. CDR3 length: 17 amino acids. CDR1 is KGHDR, CDR2 SFDVKD, per germline. CDR3 protein: CATSDSKRGRNTGELFF. The CDR3 nucleotides read TGTGCCACCAGTGATTCAAAGCGGGGGAGGAACACCGGGGAGCTGTTTTTT.

To note about this clonotype: Germline and junction disagree at one end, which may indicate a read error. The chain uses TRBV7-9 and TRBJ1-4, with 9 bases matching TRBD1. The CDR3 is 15 residues long. Germline-derived CDR1 and CDR2 are SEHNR and FQNEAQ (reference sequence). DNA for the CDR3: TGTGCCAGCAGCTTAGTGGGACAGGGAAAAGAAAGACTGTTTTTT. This gives the protein CASSLVGQGKERLFF.

This clonotype came up a few times. The V gene is TRBV20-1, the J gene TRBJ1-1; D not certain. The CDR3 consists of 14 residues. V was shortened by 1 base and J by 2 bases, with 11 bases between the two germline ends. Germline V gene sequence: CDR1 DFQATT, CDR2 SNEGSKA (reference sequence). The chain's CDR3 is CSARGLDGNTEAFF. For the CDR3, the DNA is TGCAGTGCTAGAGGCTTGGACGGAAACACTGAAGCTTTCTTT.

This clonotype was counted a few times. The gene calls are TRBV6-5 and TRBJ2-7, with 10 bases aligning to TRBD1. The CDR3 has 15 amino acids. V was pared by 5 bases and J by 3 bases, with 7 bases of the junction left unmatched. In germline, CDR1 is MNHEY, CDR2 SVGAGI. The CDR3 sequence: CASSTGTGVFYEQYF. The CDR3 DNA sequence: TGTGCCAGCAGTACCGGGACAGGGGTATTCTACGAGCAGTACTTC.

Note on this clonotype: A much larger clone differs from this one at a single base, so this may be a read error. CDR3 nucleotides: TGTGCCAGCAGCATTAGCGGGAGTCAGTCAGGTACGCAGTATTTT. It specifies CASSISGSQSGTQYF. The chain is built from TRBV27 and TRBJ2-3; 9 bases line up with TRBD2. Germline assignment: CDR1 MNHEY and CDR2 SMNVEV (reference sequence). There are 15 residues in the CDR3. Trimming cost V 6 bases and J 8 bases; bases outside gene matches: 12.

Concerning this clonotype itself: Just one base apart from a much larger clone, this may be a read error. This sequence joins TRBV4-1 and TRBJ2-3; the D gene is possibly TRBD2 (5 bases). CDR1 and CDR2 (germline): MGHRA, YSYEKL. CDR3 length equals 14 residues. This CDR3 reads CASGQDGGTDTQYF. DNA for the CDR3: TGCGCCAGCGGCCAAGACGGGGGCACAGATACGCAGTATTTT.

This clonotype was counted between two and nine times. The chain recombines TRBV2 with TRBJ2-1; D uncertain. This CDR3 has 13 residues. The V end was cut by 2 bases, the J end by 4 bases, with 6 bases between. CDR1 SNHLY and CDR2 FYNNEI come from the germline V gene. The CDR3 bases are TGTGCCAGCAGTGAACCCTATTACAATGAGCAGTTCTTC. Translated, it gives CASSEPYYNEQFF.

V is TRBV4-3 and J is TRBJ1-5, with D unresolved. Trimming shortened V by 0 bases and J by 2 bases, and 8 bases separated the two germline ends. CDR1 and CDR2 from the germline V gene are LGHNA and YSLEER. The CDR3 consists of 15 residues. CDR3 DNA sequence: TGCGCCAGCAGCCAAGAGTCCTACGGCAATCAGCCCCAGCATTTT. Its protein is CASSQESYGNQPQHF.

V is TRBV4-3 and J is TRBJ1-1; D is uncertain. Germline CDR1 and CDR2: LGHNA and YSLEER. Between the trimmed V and J ends, which lost 0 bases and 1 base, there was a span of 9 bases. The CDR3 covers 15 residues. CDR3 DNA: TGCGCCAGCAGCCAAGATTGGGCCACGAACACTGAAGCTTTCTTT. This gives the protein CASSQDWATNTEAFF.

Notes on this clonotype: A read error may produce the germline difference seen at one junction end. The chain joins TRBV14 to TRBJ1-6; the match to TRBD1 covers 9 bases. Per germline, CDR1 SGHDN and CDR2 FVKESK. The CDR3 spans 17 residues. The CDR3 spells CASSPRRGDRDNLPLHF. CDR3 DNA sequence: TGTGCCAGCAGCCCGCGGAGGGGGGACAGGGATAATTTACCCCTCCACTTT. Based on the CDR3 plus reference TRBV14 and TRBJ1-6, the full variable domain is EAGVTQFPSHSVIEKGQTVTLRCDPISGHDNLYWYRRVMGKEIKFLLHFVKESKQDESGMPNNRFLAERTGGTYSTLKVQPAELEDSGVYFCASSPRRGDRDNLPLHFGNGTRLTVT.